This T cell receptor (beta chain) comes out of a study of T cells in Graves' hyperthyroidism and ophthalmopathy. Hyperthyroidism in the patients, aged 18 to 65, was newly diagnosed and under 2 months in duration. Diagnostic decisions used clinical symptoms, serum thyroxine and TRAb, thyroid ultrasound and orbital computed tomography. Extraction of PBMCs used roughly 9.3 ml of fresh peripheral blood. The CDR3 covers 14 residues. Germline values: CDR1 MNHNS, CDR2 SASEGT. The ends were cut back, 5 bases at V and 9 bases at J, with 19 bases in the middle. This clonotype appeared many times. Using RNA transcripts as the source, TCR beta CDR3 regions were amplified. The TCR CDR3 first-round RT-PCR relied on the HTBI primer set. MiXCR was run by TCRdb on the multiplex PCR reads, yielding one entry per CDR3 protein. There are 350,000 to 400,000 distinct CDR3 sequences in the sample; roughly 14% occur only once, and about 10% lies in the top ten.

Input material: blood. This TCR derives from a woman in her sixties or seventies with Graves' hyperthyroidism. The chain has TRBV6-1 and TRBJ1-1, with D perhaps TRBD1 (6 bases). This CDR3 is CASSTGQPSKKAFF. The CDR3 nucleotides read TGTGCCAGCAGTACAGGACAGCCTAGCAAAAAAGCTTTCTTT.